A selection of T cell receptor beta chains follows, all from one sample in a study of blood T cell repertoires in COVID-19. Libraries were prepared by immunoSEQ multiplex PCR; TCRdb keeps only in-frame clonotypes and omits some of them. This repertoire shows about 280,000 clones, around 90% found once; its top ten account for about 8.6%. The sample consisted of peripheral blood. The receptor source for this set is a man in his late teens or twenties with active or convalescent COVID-19. CDR3s include the opening cysteine and the closing phenylalanine or tryptophan. D genes are given only for firm matches. The size of a clone is reported for some rows only, either as once, few or many, or as a class for expanded clones.

TRBD1	TRBV12-3/TRBV12-4	TRBJ1-1	-	TGTGCCAGCAGTTTAGCGCGGGACAGTGTAGCTTTCTTT	CASSLARDSVAFF
-	TRBV5-6	TRBJ2-7	-	TGTGCCAGCAGCTGGAGTGGGGGCCTACTCTCCTACGAGCAGTACTTC	CASSWSGGLLSYEQYF
TRBD1	TRBV9	TRBJ1-3	-	TGTGCCAGCAGCGCCTCAGGGGGCAGAAACACCATATATTTT	CASSASGGRNTIYF
-	TRBV11-2	TRBJ1-5	once	TGTGCCAGCAGCTGGGAGGGGTACAATCAGCCCCAGCATTTT	CASSWEGYNQPQHF
TRBD1	TRBV10-2	TRBJ1-4	-	TGCGCCAGCAGTGAGCCAGGACAGGGAGCACCTAATGAAAAACTGTTTTTT	CASSEPGQGAPNEKLFF
TRBD2	TRBV19	TRBJ2-5	-	TGTGCCAGTAGTATAGGTGGGACTAGCGGGGCCGAGACCCAGTACTTC	CASSIGGTSGAETQYF
-	TRBV19	TRBJ1-2	-	TGTGCCAGTAGTATAGATGACGGAAGTCGGGGTGGCTACACCTTC	CASSIDDGSRGGYTF
TRBD1	TRBV27	TRBJ1-2	-	TGTGCCAGCAGTATCCAGGGGGGAAACTATGGCTACACCTTC	CASSIQGGNYGYTF
-	TRBV7-2	TRBJ2-5	-	TGTGCCAGCAGCTTAAGGGGGGGCTCTGGGACCCAGTACTTC	CASSLRGGSGTQYF
-	TRBV5-4	TRBJ2-7	-	TGTGCCAGCAGTTTCCTGGACAGCATTTCCTACGAGCAGTACTTC	CASSFLDSISYEQYF
TRBD1	TRBV7-9	TRBJ1-2	-	TGTGCCAGCAGTGGGACAGGGGGATGGTATGGCTACACCTTC	CASSGTGGWYGYTF
TRBD1	TRBV7-9	TRBJ1-2	-	TGTGCCAGCAGCTTTCCGGGACAGGACCACTATGGCTACACCTTC	CASSFPGQDHYGYTF
-	TRBV2	TRBJ2-3	-	TGTGCCAGCGGGGCCCGGACAGATACGCAGTATTTT	CASGARTDTQYF